The clone carrying this T cell receptor beta chain was seen more than once but under ten times. Its antigen remains unidentified. This entry belongs to a study of T-cell memory formation after mild COVID-19. The ends were cut back, 0 bases at V and 1 base at J, with 14 bases in the middle. There are 16 residues in the CDR3. In germline, CDR1 is DFQATT, CDR2 SNEGSKA (reference sequence). From 5'RACE with constant-segment primers came TCR alpha and TCR beta cDNA libraries that carried sample barcodes and UMIs. TCRdb processed the 5' RACE reads anew with MiXCR; each CDR3 protein has one entry. The sample records 350,000 or so distinct CDR3 sequences, 20% to 25% being singletons. Study conclusions and caveats: CD4+ contracting clones were found mainly in CM and EM, and CD8+ ones in EMRA. Contracting clones from day 15 to 85 showed balanced CD4/CD8; later expanders favored CD4+. Second-wave clones with a day 37 peak had unconfirmed SARS-CoV-2 specificity.

Sequencing was carried out using PBMCs or a T cell subset sorted from them (not recorded which). This chain uses TRBV20-1 with TRBJ2-3; a possible D gene is TRBD2 (6 bases). The sequence was collected from a young man who had mild COVID-19 (a few samples of this study predate the infection). Cell type and time point are not known. In DNA form, the CDR3 reads TGCAGTGCTAGAGATAGGGGTAGCGGACGCACAGATACGCAGTATTTT. It codes for CSARDRGSGRTDTQYF.